This T cell receptor (beta chain) was identified in a study of blood T cell repertoires in COVID-19 (TCRdb year 2020). Study-wide context: Collaborator samples came from the United States, Italy and Spain and covered acute and convalescent phases of COVID-19. The prospective study material was composed of cDNA or gDNA derived from T cells, B-cell-depleted T cells, or PBMCs. Deeply sampled blood TCRbeta repertoires from subjects exposed to, actively infected with, or recovered from COVID-19 were included in the dataset. The repertoires were released in a freely available public database intended as a resource for research on the immune response to SARS-CoV-2. Samples came from the ongoing ImmuneRACE study (first 160 participants) plus 1,254 subjects from 6 global collaborators. The sample metadata nearly always contained a de-identified subject ID, COVID-19 status, age in years and sex. Where available, HLA class I and class II types were obtained from metadata supplied by the sample provider rather than from assay-based typing.

In the case of this clone: No cognate antigen has been identified for it. No base qualities exist here, and no much larger clone lies one base off it.

Each collaborating institution followed its own protocols to collect whole blood in K2EDTA tubes. For TCRbeta analysis, collaborator samples were shipped as frozen whole blood, as isolated PBMCs, or as DNA extracted from either sample type. CDR1 and CDR2 are read off the germline V gene (reference sequence) as MNHEY and SMNVEV. V is cut back by 4 bases and J by 6 bases, with 5 bases in the junction unmatched. From the cysteine up to the phenylalanine, the CDR3 has a length of 14 residues. Only the CDR3 DNA stays, 42 bases, in frame from base 1. TCRbeta CDR3 regions were amplified from genomic DNA by means of the immunoSEQ Assay, a bias-controlled multiplex PCR. The original pipeline was this. The number of nucleated cells in each sample was estimated by amplification of reference gene primers within the assay. To quantify the absolute abundance of each unique TCRbeta CDR3 rearrangement, sequence reads were collapsed and filtered. For each sample, productive Simpson clonality was calculated as the square root of Simpson's diversity index across productive rearrangements. What TCRdb holds here is the immuneACCESS table cut down to in-frame rearrangements. Part of the clones is not present; checked against another copy, under half of the missing clones reflect an unresolved V gene, and the others are unexplained. Clone size and V and J calls were adopted from that table, with D and trimming inferred from the DNA. The sample records more than 40,000 clones, approximately 90% of which are singletons. The leading ten clones occupy about 4.3% of the sample.

The paper as a whole reports these results and caveats: How much clinical and demographic metadata was included differed by source and by participant, and the metadata was provided uncurated.

The origin of this receptor is a man aged 60-69 years with acute or convalescent COVID-19. What was sequenced was peripheral blood. The V and J segments used are TRBV27 and TRBJ2-7; the junction holds 11 bases that match TRBD2. The nucleotide sequence is TGTGCCAGCAGTTCACTAGCGGGGGCAATCGAGCAGTACTTC. This is translated as CASSSLAGAIEQYF.